The T cell receptor beta chain described here comes from a study of cytomegalovirus exposure and HLA in healthy donors. The PCR contained 60 Vbeta and 13 Jbeta primers. Assay used: immunoSEQ multiplex PCR; TCRdb lists only in-frame clones, some missing. The sample lists roughly 140,000 clones; about three fifths were seen once. General study results and limits: Later analysis identified a missense DCLRE1C variant that was linked to TCR beta V- and J-gene trimming.

As for this clone: What it recognizes is unknown. Other DNA sequences from this sample encode an identical CDR3 as well.

From germline, CDR1 is SGHTS and CDR2 YDEGEE. CDR3 size: 18 residues. Trimming removed 4 bases at V and 0 bases at J, with 20 bases between. The chain links TRBV5-8 to TRBJ1-5, with D tentatively TRBD1 (6 bases). This sequence originates from a woman in her 30s in good health and CMV-seropositive. The specimen was PBMCs. The CDR3 loop is CASSRPGQGRSSNQPQHF. In DNA, the CDR3 is TGTGCCAGCAGCCGCCCGGGTCAGGGGCGGAGTAGCAATCAGCCCCAGCATTTT.